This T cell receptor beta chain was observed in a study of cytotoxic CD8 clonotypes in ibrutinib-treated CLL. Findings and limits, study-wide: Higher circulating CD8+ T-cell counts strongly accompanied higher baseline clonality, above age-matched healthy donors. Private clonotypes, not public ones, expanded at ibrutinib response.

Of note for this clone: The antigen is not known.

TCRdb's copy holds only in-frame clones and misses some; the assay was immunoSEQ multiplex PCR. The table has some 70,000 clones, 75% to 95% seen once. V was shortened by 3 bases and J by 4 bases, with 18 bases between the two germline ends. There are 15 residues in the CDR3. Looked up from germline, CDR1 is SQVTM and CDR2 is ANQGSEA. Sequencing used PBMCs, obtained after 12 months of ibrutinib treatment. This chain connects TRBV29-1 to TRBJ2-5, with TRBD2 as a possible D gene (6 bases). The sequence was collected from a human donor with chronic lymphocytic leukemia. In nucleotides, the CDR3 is TGCAGCGTTGAGAGCTGGCAGGGAGGAGCAGAGACCCAGTACTTC. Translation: CSVESWQGGAETQYF.